Shown below are 7 T cell receptor beta chains from a single sample sequenced in a study of glioma-infiltrating T cells. Amplification of TCR alpha and beta CDR3 regions from RNA used iRepertoire nested multiplex PCR. TCRdb reprocessed the multiplex PCR reads via MiXCR and lists one record per CDR3 protein. The sample lists about 130,000 distinct CDR3 sequences, about 23% occurring once. The sample comprised glioma tissue, nonneoplastic brain tissue, or PBMCs (not recorded which). The receptors originated from a human donor with low-grade glioma or glioblastoma, undergoing nonglioma brain surgery, or in good health (not recorded which).

This clonotype appeared many times. The chain uses TRBV4-1 and TRBJ1-5; D is perhaps TRBD1 (6 bases). Germline CDR1 and CDR2: MGHRA and YSYEKL. Trimming left V 0 bases short and J 6 bases short, with 15 bases between. The CDR3 runs to 16 residues. The CDR3 coding sequence is TGCGCCAGCAGCCAAGACAGGACAGACTTCGTTCAGCCCCAGCATTTT. Protein: CASSQDRTDFVQPQHF.

A word on this clonotype: Possible read error: a much larger clone is one base away. V usage is TRBV4-1 and J usage is TRBJ2-7; D might be TRBD2 (5 bases). This CDR3 region has 15 residues. Germline V lookup: CDR1 MGHRA, CDR2 YSYEKL. The germline V and J ends were trimmed by 1 base and 2 bases, with 12 bases remaining between them. The CDR3 DNA reads TGCGCCAGCAGCCAAGGGCCCGGGAACCCCTACGAGCAGTACTTC. Protein: CASSQGPGNPYEQYF.

This clonotype has a count of ten or more. The chain carries TRBV28 and TRBJ2-3, with D tentatively TRBD2 (5 bases). V lost 10 bases, J lost 6 bases, and 17 bases lay in between. CDR1 is MDHEN and CDR2 is SYDVKM in the germline V gene. The CDR3 runs to 13 residues. CDR3 region: CATTDGGGDTQYF. The CDR3 coding sequence is TGTGCCACTACGGACGGCGGCGGGGATACGCAGTATTTT.

This clonotype has only a few counts. V usage is TRBV19 and J usage is TRBJ1-2, with D uncertain. This CDR3 comprises 11 residues. The V and J ends lost 6 bases and 8 bases respectively, with 10 bases between them. Germline CDR1 is LNHDA and CDR2 is SQIVND (reference sequence). The DNA for the CDR3 is TGTGCCAGTAGCCGAGCGGTAGGCTACACCTTC. As protein: CASSRAVGYTF.

This chain links TRBV5-1 with TRBJ2-7; D is perhaps TRBD1 (6 bases). The V gene's germline CDR1 is SGHRS and CDR2 YFSETQ. Trimming pared 3 bases from V and 3 bases from J, leaving 13 bases between. This CDR3 contains 14 residues. CDR3 protein: CASSSGTSNYEQYF. The CDR3 DNA sequence: TGCGCCAGCAGCTCAGGGACATCCAACTACGAGCAGTACTTC.

Comment on this clonotype: A read error is possible here, since a much larger clone lies one base away. The chain links TRBV10-3 to TRBJ2-1, with D perhaps being TRBD1 or TRBD2 (6 bases each). The germline V and J ends were trimmed by 9 bases and 8 bases, with 20 bases remaining between them. CDR1 and CDR2 (germline): ENHRY, SYGVKD. The CDR3 spans 14 residues. The CDR3 loop is CAMARRGVYYEQFF. The CDR3 nucleotides read TGTGCCATGGCCCGAAGGGGGGTGTACTATGAGCAGTTCTTC.

About this clonotype: One end of the junction is discordant with germline, which a read error may explain. The genes are TRBV5-4 and TRBJ2-7; 14 bases align to TRBD2. Per the germline V gene, CDR1 is SGHNT and CDR2 is YYREEE (reference sequence). This CDR3 has 16 amino acids. The CDR3 DNA reads TGTGCCAGCAGCAGATCCGGGACTAGCGGGGGCTACGAGCAGTGCTTC. Encoded protein: CASSRSGTSGGYEQCF.